This T cell receptor (beta chain) was observed in a study of shared clonotypes between healthy human individuals. As for the study in general: Two women and a few men aged 18 to 49 served as donors.

Regarding the study as a whole: Non-shared clonotypes were found to have lower generation probabilities than the clonotypes that were shared by all four of the sorted-subset donors.

The ends were cut back, 1 base at V and 6 bases at J, with 4 bases in the middle. Germline V gives CDR1 MDHEN, CDR2 SYDVKM. The CDR3 is made up of 12 amino acids. Using immunoSEQ multiplex PCR, the repertoire was profiled, and TCRdb retains in-frame clones only, with some absent. The top ten clones hold less than 1.5% of a sample with some 1,900,000 clones, roughly 95% of them seen once. Naive CD8 cells were CD45RO-negative, positively selected for CCR7, excluding terminally differentiated effector memory CD45RA+ cells. Donors were healthy HIV-negative adults without recently reported acute infections or vaccinations. Points on this clone: As yet, its antigen is unknown. Other DNA sequences within the sample encode an identical CDR3.

This TCR was recovered from a man aged 18-30 years in good health. The source material was naive CD8+ T cells sorted from blood. The rearrangement links TRBV28 to TRBJ2-1; no firm D call. The CDR3 protein is CASSLYGNEQFF. The CDR3 bases are TGTGCCAGCAGTTTATACGGCAATGAGCAGTTCTTC.